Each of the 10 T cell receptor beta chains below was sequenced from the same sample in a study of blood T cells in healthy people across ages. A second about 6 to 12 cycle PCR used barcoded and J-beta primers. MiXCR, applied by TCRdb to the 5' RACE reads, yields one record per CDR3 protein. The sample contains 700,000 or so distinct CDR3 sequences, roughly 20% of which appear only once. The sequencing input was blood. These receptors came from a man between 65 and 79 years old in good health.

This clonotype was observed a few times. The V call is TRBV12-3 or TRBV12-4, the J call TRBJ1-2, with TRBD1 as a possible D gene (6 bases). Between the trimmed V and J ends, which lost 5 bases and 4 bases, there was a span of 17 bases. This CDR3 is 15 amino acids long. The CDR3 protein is CASSPLQGGGYGYTF. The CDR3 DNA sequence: TGTGCCAGCAGTCCCTTACAGGGTGGGGGCTATGGCTACACCTTC.

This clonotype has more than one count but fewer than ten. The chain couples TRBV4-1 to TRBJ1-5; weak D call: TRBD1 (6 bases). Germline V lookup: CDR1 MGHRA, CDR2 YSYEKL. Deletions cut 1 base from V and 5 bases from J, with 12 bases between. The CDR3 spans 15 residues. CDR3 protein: CASSQVYRVDQPQHF. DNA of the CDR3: TGCGCCAGCAGCCAAGTATACAGGGTAGATCAGCCCCAGCATTTT.

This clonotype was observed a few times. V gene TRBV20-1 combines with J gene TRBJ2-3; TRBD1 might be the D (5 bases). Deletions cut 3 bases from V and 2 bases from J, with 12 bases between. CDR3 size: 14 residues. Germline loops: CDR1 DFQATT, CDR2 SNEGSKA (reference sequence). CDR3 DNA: TGCAGTGCTAGGGGGCGGAAATACACAGATACGCAGTATTTT. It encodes CSARGRKYTDTQYF.

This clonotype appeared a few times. Here the CDR3 DNA reads TGCAGTGCTAGAGCCTTGACAGATGTGAACACTGAAGCTTTCTTT. Encoded protein: CSARALTDVNTEAFF. The chain couples TRBV20-1 to TRBJ1-1, with D possibly matching TRBD1 (5 bases). The germline V gene encodes CDR1 DFQATT and CDR2 SNEGSKA (reference sequence). The CDR3 contains 15 residues. V lost 1 base to trimming and J lost 0 bases, with 12 bases between them.

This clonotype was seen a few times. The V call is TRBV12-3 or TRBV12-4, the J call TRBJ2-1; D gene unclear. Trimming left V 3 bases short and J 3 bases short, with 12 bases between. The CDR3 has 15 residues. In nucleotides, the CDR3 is TGTGCCAGCAGTTTGCGAAATTGGGACTACAATGAGCAGTTCTTC. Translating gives CASSLRNWDYNEQFF.

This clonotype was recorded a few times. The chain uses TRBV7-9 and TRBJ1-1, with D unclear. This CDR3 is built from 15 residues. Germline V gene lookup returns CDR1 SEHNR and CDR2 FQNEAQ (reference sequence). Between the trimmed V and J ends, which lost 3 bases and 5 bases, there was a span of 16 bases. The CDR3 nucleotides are TGTGCCAGCAGCTTTTCGGGCGCGGAGAGGACTGAAGCTTTCTTT. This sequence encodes CASSFSGAERTEAFF.

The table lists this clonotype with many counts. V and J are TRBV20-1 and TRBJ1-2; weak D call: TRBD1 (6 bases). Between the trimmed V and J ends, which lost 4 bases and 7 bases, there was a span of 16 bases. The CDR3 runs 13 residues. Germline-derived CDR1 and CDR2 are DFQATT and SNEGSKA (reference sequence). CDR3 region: CSAIRQAGIGYTF. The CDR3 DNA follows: TGCAGTGCTATCCGACAGGCGGGGATTGGCTACACCTTC.

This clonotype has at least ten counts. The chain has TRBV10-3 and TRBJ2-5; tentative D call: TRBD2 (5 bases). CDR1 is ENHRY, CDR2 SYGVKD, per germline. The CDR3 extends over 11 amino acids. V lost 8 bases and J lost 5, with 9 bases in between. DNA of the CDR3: TGTGCCATCCGAGGGAGCGAGACCCAGTACTTC. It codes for CAIRGSETQYF.

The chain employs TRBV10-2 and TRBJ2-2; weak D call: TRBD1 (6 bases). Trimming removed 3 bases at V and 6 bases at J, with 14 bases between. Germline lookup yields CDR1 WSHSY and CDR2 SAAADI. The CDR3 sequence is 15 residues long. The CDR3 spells CASSDLYGGPGELFF. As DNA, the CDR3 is TGCGCCAGCAGTGACTTGTATGGGGGCCCCGGGGAGCTGTTTTTT.

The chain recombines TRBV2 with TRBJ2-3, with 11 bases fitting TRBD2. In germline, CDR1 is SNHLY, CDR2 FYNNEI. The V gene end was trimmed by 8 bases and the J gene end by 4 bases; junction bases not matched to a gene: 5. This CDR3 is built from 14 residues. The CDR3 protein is CASGSSGRPDTQYF. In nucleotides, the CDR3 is TGTGCCAGCGGGTCTAGCGGGAGGCCAGATACGCAGTATTTT. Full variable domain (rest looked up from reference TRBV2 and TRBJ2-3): EPEVTQTPSHQVTQMGQEVILRCVPISNHLYFYWYRQILGQKVEFLVSFYNNEISEKSEIFDDQFSVERPDGSNFTLKIRSTKLEDSAMYFCASGSSGRPDTQYFGPGTRLTVL.